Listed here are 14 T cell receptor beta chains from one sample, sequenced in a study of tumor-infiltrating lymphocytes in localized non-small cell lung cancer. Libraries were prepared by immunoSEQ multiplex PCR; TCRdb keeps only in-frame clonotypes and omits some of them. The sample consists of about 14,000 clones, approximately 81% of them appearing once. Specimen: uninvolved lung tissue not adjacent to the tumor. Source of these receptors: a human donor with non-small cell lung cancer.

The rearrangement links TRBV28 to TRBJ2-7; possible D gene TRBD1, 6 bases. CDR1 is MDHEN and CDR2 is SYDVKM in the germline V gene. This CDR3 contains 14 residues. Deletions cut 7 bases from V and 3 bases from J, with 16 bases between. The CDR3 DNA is TGTGCCAGCAAAGGGGGAGTCCGCCTCTACGAGCAGTACTTC. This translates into CASKGGVRLYEQYF.

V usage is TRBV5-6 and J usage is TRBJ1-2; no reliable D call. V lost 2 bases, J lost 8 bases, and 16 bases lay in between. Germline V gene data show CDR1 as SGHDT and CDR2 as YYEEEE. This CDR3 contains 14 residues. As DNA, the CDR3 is TGTGCCAGCAGCTTTCGGGATCGGAATAGCGGCTACACCTTC. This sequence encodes CASSFRDRNSGYTF.

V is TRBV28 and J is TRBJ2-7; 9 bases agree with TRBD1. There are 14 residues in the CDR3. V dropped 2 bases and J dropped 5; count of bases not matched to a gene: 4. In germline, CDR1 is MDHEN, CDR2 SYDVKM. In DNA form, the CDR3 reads TGTGCCAGCAGTTTAAGGGACAGGGTACACGAGCAGTACTTC. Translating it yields CASSLRDRVHEQYF.

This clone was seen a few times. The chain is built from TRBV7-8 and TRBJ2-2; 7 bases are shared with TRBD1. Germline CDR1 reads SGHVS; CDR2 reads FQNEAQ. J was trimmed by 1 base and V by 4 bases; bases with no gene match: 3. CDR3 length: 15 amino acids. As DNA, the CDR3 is TGTGCCAGCAGCTCGCGGACAGGGAACACCGGGGAGCTGTTTTTT. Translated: CASSSRTGNTGELFF.

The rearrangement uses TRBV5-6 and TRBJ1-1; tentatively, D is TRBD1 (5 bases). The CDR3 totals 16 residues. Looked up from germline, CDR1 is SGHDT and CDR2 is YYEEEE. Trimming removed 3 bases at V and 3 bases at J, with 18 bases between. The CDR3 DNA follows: TGTGCCAGCAGCTCCTGGACACCAAGCTTCTACACTGAAGCTTTCTTT. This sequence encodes CASSSWTPSFYTEAFF.

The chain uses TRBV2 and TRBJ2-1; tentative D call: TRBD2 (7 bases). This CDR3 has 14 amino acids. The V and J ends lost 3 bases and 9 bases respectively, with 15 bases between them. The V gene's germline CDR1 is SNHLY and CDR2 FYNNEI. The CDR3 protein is CASSEVAGASEQFF. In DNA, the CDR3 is TGTGCCAGCAGTGAGGTCGCGGGGGCTAGTGAGCAGTTCTTC.

In nucleotides, the CDR3 is TGTGCCAGCAGGGGGACAGCTAGCAATCAGCCCCAGCATTTT. This encodes CASRGTASNQPQHF. V usage is TRBV6-6 and J usage is TRBJ1-5; 7 nucleotides agree with TRBD1. The germline V gene encodes CDR1 MNHNY and CDR2 SVGAGI (reference sequence). V lost 6 bases and J lost 0; bases outside the gene matches: 2. The CDR3 sequence is 14 residues long.

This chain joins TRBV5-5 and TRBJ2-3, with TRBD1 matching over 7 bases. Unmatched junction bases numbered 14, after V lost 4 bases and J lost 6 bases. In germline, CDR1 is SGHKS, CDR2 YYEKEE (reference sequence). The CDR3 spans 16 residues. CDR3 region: CASSHWTGTGRDTQYF. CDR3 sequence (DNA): TGTGCCAGCAGCCACTGGACAGGAACGGGGCGGGATACGCAGTATTTT.

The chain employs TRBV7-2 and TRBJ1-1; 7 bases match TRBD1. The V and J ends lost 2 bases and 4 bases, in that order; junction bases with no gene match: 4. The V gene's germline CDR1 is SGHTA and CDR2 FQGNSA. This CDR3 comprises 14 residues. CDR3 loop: CASSLNRGSTEAFF. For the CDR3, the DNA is TGTGCCAGCAGCTTAAACAGGGGATCCACTGAAGCTTTCTTT.

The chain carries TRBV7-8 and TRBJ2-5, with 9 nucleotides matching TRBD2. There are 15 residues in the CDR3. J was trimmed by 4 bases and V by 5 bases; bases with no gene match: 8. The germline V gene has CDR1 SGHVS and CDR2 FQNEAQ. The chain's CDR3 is CASSQGLALGETQYF. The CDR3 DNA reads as TGTGCCAGCAGCCAGGGACTAGCCCTTGGAGAGACCCAGTACTTC.

CDR3 nucleotides: TGCGCCAGCAGTCACCCGGGACAGGGGGTGAGCGGGAGATGGACCGGGGAGCTGTTTTTT. As protein: CASSHPGQGVSGRWTGELFF. V usage is TRBV23-1 and J usage is TRBJ2-2; 11 positions match TRBD1. TRBV23-1 is classed as an ORF, of uncertain function. The CDR3 covers 20 residues. The J segment lost 5 bases and the V segment lost 3 bases, leaving 17 bases of the junction unmatched.

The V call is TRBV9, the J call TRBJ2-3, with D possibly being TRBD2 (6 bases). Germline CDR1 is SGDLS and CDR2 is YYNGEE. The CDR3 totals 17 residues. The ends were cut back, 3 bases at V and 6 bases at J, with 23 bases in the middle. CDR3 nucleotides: TGTGCCAGCAGCGACACATCTCAAGCGGGTAACGGGGATACGCAGTATTTT. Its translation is CASSDTSQAGNGDTQYF. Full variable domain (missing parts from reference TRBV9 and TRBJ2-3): DSGVTQTPKHLITATGQRVTLRCSPRSGDLSVYWYQQSLDQGLQFLIQYYNGEERAKGNILERFSAQQFPDLHSELNLSSLELGDSALYFCASSDTSQAGNGDTQYFGPGTRLTVL.

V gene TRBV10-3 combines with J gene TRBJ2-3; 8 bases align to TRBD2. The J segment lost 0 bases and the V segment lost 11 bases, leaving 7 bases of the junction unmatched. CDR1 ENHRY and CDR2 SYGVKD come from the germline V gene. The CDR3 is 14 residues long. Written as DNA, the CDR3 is TGTGCCTCTGAGACTAGCGCGAGCACAGATACGCAGTATTTT. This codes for CASETSASTDTQYF.

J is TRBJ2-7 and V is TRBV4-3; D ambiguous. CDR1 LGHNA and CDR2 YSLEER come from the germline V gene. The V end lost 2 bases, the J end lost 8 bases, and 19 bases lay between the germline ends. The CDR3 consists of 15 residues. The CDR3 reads CASSQKQPLVDQQYF. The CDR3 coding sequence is TGCGCCAGCAGCCAAAAACAGCCCCTAGTTGACCAGCAGTACTTC.